Included here is one T cell receptor beta chain sequence, with context. The data were obtained in a study of blood T cell repertoires in COVID-19. Study overall: PBMCs, B-cell-depleted T cells, or T cells provided the cDNA or gDNA that made up the material.

Produced via immunoSEQ multiplex PCR; TCRdb's table is partial and in-frame only. The sample contains about 150,000 clones, roughly 85% of which appear only once. What was sequenced was peripheral blood. This TCR came from a woman aged 60-75 years with COVID-19, enrolled during active disease.

DNA of the CDR3: TGTGCCAGCAGCTTGACGGGACAGGGGCAAGGGACTGAAGCTTTCTTT. The encoded protein is CASSLTGQGQGTEAFF. The J gene is TRBJ1-1, the V gene TRBV7-2; 10 bases align to TRBD1. Trimming removed 3 bases from V and 5 bases from J; junction bases left unmatched: 9. Germline V gene data show CDR1 as SGHTA and CDR2 as FQGNSA. The CDR3 consists of 16 residues.